Listed below are T cell receptor beta chains from one sample, sequenced in a study of shared clonotypes between healthy human individuals. Sequencing was performed with immunoSEQ multiplex PCR; in TCRdb, only in-frame clones are kept and a portion is missing. This sample has 2 million to 2.5 million clones, with 93% found just once. The specimen sequenced was naive CD4+ T cells from PBMCs. All receptors come from a man younger than 30 in good health. Some clones in this sample may be carry-over from other donors' samples. The CDR3 runs from the conserved cysteine through the conserved F or W. The D gene is left open where the match is weak. Some rows have no size entry. The others give once, few or many, or a class for an expanded clone.

j_call,v_call,clone_size,d_call,cdr3_nt,cdr3_aa
TRBJ2-5,TRBV5-1,-,-,TGCGCCAGCAGCGCCCCAGGGGACCGGGAGACCCAGTACTTC,CASSAPGDRETQYF
TRBJ1-4,TRBV5-1,-,-,TGCGCCAGCAGCTTGGGAGACCTCGCAACTAATGAAAAACTGTTTTTT,CASSLGDLATNEKLFF
TRBJ2-7,TRBV5-4,once,TRBD2,TGTGCCAGCAGCTTGCTTAGCGGGAGGGTCTACGAGCAGTACTTC,CASSLLSGRVYEQYF
TRBJ1-6,TRBV5-6,-,-,TGTGCCAGCAGCTTGGAAAGGGGTTCACCCCTCCACTTT,CASSLERGSPLHF
TRBJ2-1,TRBV6-5,-,-,TGTGCCAGCAGTCTCGGGAGACCCTATGAGCAGTTCTTC,CASSLGRPYEQFF
TRBJ1-2,TRBV2,-,-,TGTGCCAGCAGTGAACAGGGAAAGTCCAACTATGGCTACACCTTC,CASSEQGKSNYGYTF
TRBJ2-7,TRBV6-1,-,-,TGTGCCAGCAGTGAATCCCCACAGGGTCGTCGGGAGCAGTACTTC,CASSESPQGRREQYF
TRBJ2-5,TRBV7-2,-,-,TGTGCCAGCAGCCAACAGGGTGCCGCCCAGTACTTC,CASSQQGAAQYF
TRBJ2-2,TRBV5-1,-,TRBD2,TGCGCCAGCAGCCCACTAGCGGGAGGGTCCCCGAACACCGGGGAGCTGTTTTTT,CASSPLAGGSPNTGELFF
TRBJ1-2,TRBV4-2,-,-,TGTGCCAGCAGCCAAGATCTCGCCGGAGGATATGGCTACACCTTC,CASSQDLAGGYGYTF
TRBJ2-2,TRBV11-3,-,-,TGTGCCAGCAGCTTTACTTGGGACACCGGGGAGCTGTTTTTT,CASSFTWDTGELFF
TRBJ2-7,TRBV18,-,TRBD2,TGTGCCAGCTCACTTCGGGGGGACGAGCAGTACTTC,CASSLRGDEQYF
TRBJ2-1,TRBV5-8,-,TRBD2,TGTGCCAGCAGCTCAGAGCGGGGGAGGAATGAGCAGTTCTTC,CASSSERGRNEQFF
TRBJ2-1,TRBV7-2,-,TRBD2,TGTGCCAGCAGCTTAGACCCGAGCGGGAGGGGAGAGCAGTTCTTC,CASSLDPSGRGEQFF
TRBJ2-7,TRBV28,-,TRBD2,TGTGCCAGCAGTTTAACTAGCGGAGGGCTCGGACCCTACGAGCAGTACTTC,CASSLTSGGLGPYEQYF
TRBJ2-7,TRBV7-2,-,TRBD2,TGTGCCAGCAGTCCGACCGGGACTAGTGTCTCTAAGCAGTACTTC,CASSPTGTSVSKQYF
TRBJ2-2,TRBV5-1,-,-,TGCGCTAGCAGCTTGGGGCAGCTGAACACCGGGGAGCTGTTTTTT,CASSLGQLNTGELFF
TRBJ1-4,TRBV5-1,-,-,TGCGCCAGCAGCGCCGCAAGGGGGTTTGAGGAAAAACTGTTTTTT,CASSAARGFEEKLFF
TRBJ2-1,TRBV28,once,-,TGTGCCAGCGTTGGGGGAACGGTGTGGAATGAGCAGTTCTTC,CASVGGTVWNEQFF
TRBJ2-1,TRBV5-4,-,-,TGTGCCAGCAGCCAAGCCAGCCGGAGCTCCTACAATGAGCAGTTCTTC,CASSQASRSSYNEQFF
TRBJ1-5,TRBV9,-,-,TGTGCCAGCAGCGTAGATGGACAGACTAATCAGCCCCAGCATTTT,CASSVDGQTNQPQHF
TRBJ1-4,TRBV7-9,few,-,TGTGCCAGCAGCCATGGGACCCGAAAACTGTTTTTT,CASSHGTRKLFF
TRBJ2-7,TRBV7-8,-,-,TGTGCCAGCAGCTTACTGCGCTTCTACGAGCAGTACTTC,CASSLLRFYEQYF